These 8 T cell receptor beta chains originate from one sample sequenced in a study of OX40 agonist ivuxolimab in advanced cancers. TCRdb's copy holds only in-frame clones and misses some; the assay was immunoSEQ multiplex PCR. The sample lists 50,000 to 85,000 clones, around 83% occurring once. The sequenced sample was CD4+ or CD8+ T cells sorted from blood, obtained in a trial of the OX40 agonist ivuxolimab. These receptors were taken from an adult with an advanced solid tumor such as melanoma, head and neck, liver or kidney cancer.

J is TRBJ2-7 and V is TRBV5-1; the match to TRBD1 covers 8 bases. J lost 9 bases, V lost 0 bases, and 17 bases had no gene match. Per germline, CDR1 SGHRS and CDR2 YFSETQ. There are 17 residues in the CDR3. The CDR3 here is CASSLAGVGDRSVGQYF. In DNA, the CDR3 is TGCGCCAGCAGCTTGGCCGGTGTTGGGGACAGGTCCGTGGGGCAGTACTTC.

Here the CDR3 DNA reads TGTGCCAGTAGTCTAGCCGGGACAGATTCCTACGAGCAGTACTTC. This translates into CASSLAGTDSYEQYF. The rearrangement joins TRBV19 to TRBJ2-7; TRBD1 matches at 7 bases. J lost 1 base, V lost 5 bases, and 8 bases had no gene match. The CDR3 is made up of 15 amino acids. The germline V gene has CDR1 LNHDA and CDR2 SQIVND (reference sequence).

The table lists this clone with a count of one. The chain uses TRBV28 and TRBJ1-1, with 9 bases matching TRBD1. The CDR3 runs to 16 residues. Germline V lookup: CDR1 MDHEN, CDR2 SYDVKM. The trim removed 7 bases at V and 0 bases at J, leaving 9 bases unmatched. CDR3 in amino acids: CASTTRGQGLNTEAFF. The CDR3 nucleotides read TGTGCCAGCACCACCAGAGGACAGGGGTTGAACACTGAAGCTTTCTTT.

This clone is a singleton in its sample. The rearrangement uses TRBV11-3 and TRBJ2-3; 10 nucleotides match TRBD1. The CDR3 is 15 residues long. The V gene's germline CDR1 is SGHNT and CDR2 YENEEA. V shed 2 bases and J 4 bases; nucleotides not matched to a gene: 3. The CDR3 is CASSLPGQGSDTQYF. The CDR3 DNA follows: TGTGCCAGCAGCTTACCGGGACAGGGGTCAGATACGCAGTATTTT.

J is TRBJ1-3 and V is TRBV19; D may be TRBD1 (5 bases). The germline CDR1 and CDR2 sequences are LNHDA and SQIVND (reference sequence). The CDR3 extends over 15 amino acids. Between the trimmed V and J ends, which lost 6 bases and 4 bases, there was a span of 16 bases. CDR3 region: CASSLGLGVGNTIYF. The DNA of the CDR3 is TGTGCCAGTAGCCTGGGACTAGGCGTAGGAAACACCATATATTTT.

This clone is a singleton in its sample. The CDR3 region has the DNA TGCAGCGTCTCCAGGTCGGCAACTAATGAAAAACTGTTTTTT. Translated, it gives CSVSRSATNEKLFF. The chain combines TRBV29-1 with TRBJ1-4, with D hard to call. CDR3 length equals 14 residues. Trimming took 6 bases from V and 0 from J, leaving 11 bases between them. Germline V gives CDR1 SQVTM, CDR2 ANQGSEA. The complete variable domain, with remaining parts taken from reference TRBV29-1 and TRBJ1-4, reads SAVISQKPSRDICQRGTSLTIQCQVDSQVTMMFWYRQQPGQSLTLIATANQGSEATYESGFVIDKFPISRPNLTFSTLTVSNMSPEDSSIYLCSVSRSATNEKLFFGSGTQLSVL.

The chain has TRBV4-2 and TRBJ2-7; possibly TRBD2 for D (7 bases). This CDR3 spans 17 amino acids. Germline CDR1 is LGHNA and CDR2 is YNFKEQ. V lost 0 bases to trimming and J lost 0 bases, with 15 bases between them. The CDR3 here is CASSQDIDGGPSYEQYF. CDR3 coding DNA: TGTGCCAGCAGCCAAGATATCGACGGGGGGCCCTCCTACGAGCAGTACTTC.

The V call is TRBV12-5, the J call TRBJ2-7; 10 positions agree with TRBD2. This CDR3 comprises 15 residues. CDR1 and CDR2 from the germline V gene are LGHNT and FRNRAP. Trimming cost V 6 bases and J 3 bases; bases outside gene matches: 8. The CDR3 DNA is TGTGCTAGTGGCCGAGCGGGAGGGGGTGTCTACGAGCAGTACTTC. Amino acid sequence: CASGRAGGGVYEQYF.